Reported below is one TCR beta chain. There is no known antigen for this receptor. No per-base quality is available; no much larger clone lies one base away. What the time point label conveys for this sample: blood 4 weeks post-SBRT, at nephrectomy. The treatment or condition label on this specimen signifies: 15 Gy SBRT to primary tumor, nephrectomy 4 weeks later. Samples were obtained from a clinical trial, in which 15 Gy stereotactic body radiation therapy was delivered to primary renal cell carcinomas and nephrectomy was performed 4 weeks later. To follow tumor-enriched clonotypes, peripheral blood was collected serially from radiation-treated patients at baseline and again at 2 weeks and 4 weeks after SBRT. Renal cell carcinoma with clear cell pathology was present in all patients. Genomic DNA for TCR sequencing was prepared using the QIAamp DNA Blood Mini Kit (Qiagen). The analyses included only samples that passed all quality control checks.

The sample is drawn from a study of radiation and T cells in renal cell carcinoma (TCRdb year 2020). At the level of the whole study: TCR beta sequencing covered 50 to 55 samples in total, comprising roughly 26 tumors and roughly 27 peripheral blood samples. The final blood draw was performed at 4 weeks after radiation, at the same time as nephrectomy. A total of 3.5 million to 4.5 million unique CDR3 nucleotide sequences, encoding roughly 3,000,000 unique CDR3 amino acid sequences, were found across all 50 or so samples. Findings and caveats that apply to the study as a whole: Because no pretreatment tumor biopsies were available, whether clonotypes were present in the tumor at baseline could not be determined. Because the trial had a single-armed design, the trial could not examine how radiation dose or scheduling affected the TCR repertoire. Dynamics of the blood repertoire were not tracked past 4 weeks after treatment. In blood, the top tumor clonotypes increased between baseline and 2 weeks post-radiation and then shrank by 4 weeks, which suggests that tumor-resident clones expanded only transiently.

Compared with germline, V lacks 3 bases and J lacks 3 bases; bases without a gene match: 11. Taken from the germline V gene, the CDR1 and CDR2 loops are SGHRS and YFSETQ. The CDR3, from cysteine to phenylalanine, totals 20 residues. Only the CDR3 part of the read is kept: 60 bases, read in frame from the first base. TCR beta libraries were generated from genomic DNA with the immunoSEQ kit, following the manufacturer's recommendations. Library preparation used a first multiplex PCR with proprietary primers, then a second PCR adding unique barcodes, with bead cleanups after each round. Each sample batch included a kit-provided positive control reaction and a negative control reaction. The final libraries underwent checking on an Agilent 4200 TapeStation D1000 ScreenTape, volumetric pooling, and quantification by qPCR. Sequencing was performed on an Illumina NextSeq500 using a MidOutput 150-cycle cartridge, with 156 Read1 cycles, 15 Index1 cycles, and the kit custom primers. The pooled library was loaded at roughly 0.94 pM with an approximately 20% PhiX control spike-in. The original pipeline was this. The vendor-processed data were analyzed in R, and a clonotype was defined as all T cells that share the same CDR3 nucleotide sequence. For clone abundance analyses, frequencies were normalized to the 10,000 most abundant clones in each sample. Public T cell clones, averaging fewer than five per sample, were removed before analysis. Tumor-enriched and baseline blood-enriched clonotypes were defined by at least a 32-fold difference in abundance between compartments. A beta-binomial differential abundance model was used to identify clonotypes that were expanded or contracted between blood time points. The Baroni-Urbani and Buser coefficient was used to measure tumor-blood repertoire similarity, and groups were compared with two-tailed Wilcoxon tests in R. Sourced from immuneACCESS, this table was stored by TCRdb with only in-frame sequences that have V and J called. A share of the clones is absent; for the studies checked, an unresolved V gene accounts for under half, and the remainder has no known explanation. Clone size and the V and J calls come from that table; the DNA yielded D and trimming. Here the sample has about 170,000 clones; approximately 90% occur a single time. Around 10% of the sample is in the top ten clones.

The receptor was isolated from a woman in her forties or fifties with renal cell carcinoma. The rearranged segments are TRBV5-1 and TRBJ2-6, and TRBD2 aligns with 14 junction nucleotides. This specimen was blood, taken from a patient whose treatment included radiotherapy and nephrectomy. CDR3 sequence: CASSSTPTSGGASGANVLTF. The sequence in DNA is TGCGCCAGCAGCTCCACTCCGACTAGCGGGGGGGCCAGTGGGGCCAACGTCCTGACTTTC.